The T cell receptor (beta chain) under discussion was sequenced for a study of T cells expressing NK-cell markers. UMIs were included in TCR beta cDNA generated by 5'RACE template switching. Each CDR3 protein gets one entry in TCRdb, which reprocessed the 5' RACE reads and gives no DNA. Here the sample table reports around 470,000 distinct CDR3 sequences. Germline-derived CDR1 and CDR2 are LGHDT and YNNKEL (reference sequence). The CDR3 is made up of 17 amino acids. V gene TRBV3-1 combines with J gene TRBJ2-3; the D call of TRBD1 rests on TCRdb alone, since no DNA is present to check it. Sequenced sample: blood T cells: a sorted CD56 or NKG2C T cell subset, CD4+ or CD8+ T cells, or bulk PBMC T cells (not recorded which). The origin of this receptor is a woman in her forties or fifties in good health. The CDR3 protein is CASSLSGTGANTDTQYF.